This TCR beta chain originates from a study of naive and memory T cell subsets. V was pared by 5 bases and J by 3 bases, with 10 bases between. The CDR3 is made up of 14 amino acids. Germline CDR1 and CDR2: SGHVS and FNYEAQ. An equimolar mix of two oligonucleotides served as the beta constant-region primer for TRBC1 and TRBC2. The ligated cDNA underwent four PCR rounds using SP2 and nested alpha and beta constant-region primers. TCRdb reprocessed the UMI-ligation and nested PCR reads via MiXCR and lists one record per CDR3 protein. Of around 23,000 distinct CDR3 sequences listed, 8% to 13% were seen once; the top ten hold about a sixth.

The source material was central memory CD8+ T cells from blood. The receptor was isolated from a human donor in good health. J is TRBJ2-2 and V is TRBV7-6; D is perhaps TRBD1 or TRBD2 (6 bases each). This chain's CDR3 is CASSPRGDTGELFF. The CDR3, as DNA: TGTGCCAGCAGCCCTAGGGGGGACACCGGGGAGCTGTTTTTT.